This is a list of T cell receptor beta chains from one sample in a study of cytomegalovirus exposure and HLA in healthy donors. Assay used: immunoSEQ multiplex PCR; TCRdb lists only in-frame clones, some missing. The sample lists about 110,000 clones, roughly 95% occurring once. Material for sequencing was PBMCs. The receptor source for this set is a woman aged 18-35 years in good health and CMV-seronegative. Both conserved end residues are part of each CDR3. A D gene is named only where the DNA matches it firmly. Part of the rows lack a size; the others show once, few, many or a class for expanded clones.

cdr3_nt cdr3_aa j_call d_call clone_size v_call
TGTGCCAGCTCCAACGGGCAGCGGGGGGAGGGGACCCAGTACTTC CASSNGQRGEGTQYF TRBJ2-5 TRBD2 few TRBV2
TGCGCCAGCAGCCCCCCCCGACAGGGAGTCACAGATACGCAGTATTTT CASSPPRQGVTDTQYF TRBJ2-3 TRBD1 - TRBV5-1
TGCGCCAGCCTTTCTAGCGGGGGGTCGGATACGCAGTATTTT CASLSSGGSDTQYF TRBJ2-3 TRBD2 - TRBV5-1
TGTGCCAGCTCACCGGGGGGATTTAAAGACAATGAGCAGTTCTTC CASSPGGFKDNEQFF TRBJ2-1 - - TRBV18
TGTGCCAGCAGTAACAGGGGGGCCGGCTACGAGCAGTACTTC CASSNRGAGYEQYF TRBJ2-7 TRBD1 - TRBV6-5
TGTGCCAGCAGTTCTTGGGGGGGGGAGGCCTACGAGCAGTACTTC CASSSWGGEAYEQYF TRBJ2-7 TRBD2 once TRBV27
TGTGCCAGCAGTGTGGGACAGGGACGCACCGGGGAGCTGTTTTTT CASSVGQGRTGELFF TRBJ2-2 TRBD1 - TRBV2
TGTGCCAGTAGTATTCCGGGACAGGGTCGGGGTGAGCAGTTCTTC CASSIPGQGRGEQFF TRBJ2-1 TRBD1 - TRBV19
TGTGCCAGCAGTGCGTGGGGGGGCCCGCCAATAGAGCAGTTCTTC CASSAWGGPPIEQFF TRBJ2-1 - - TRBV27
TGCGCCAGCAGCCAGAGGGACAGGGAGATGTATGGCTACACCTTC CASSQRDREMYGYTF TRBJ1-2 TRBD1 - TRBV4-1
TGTGCCAGTAGTACTTCGGGGAGTGGGGCCAACGTCCTGACTTTC CASSTSGSGANVLTF TRBJ2-6 - - TRBV19
TGTGCCAGCAGTTTTGGGACTAGCGGGACCTACAATGAGCAGTTCTTC CASSFGTSGTYNEQFF TRBJ2-1 TRBD2 - TRBV27
TGTGCCAGCAGTTACATAGCGGGGACAAACACCGGGGAGCTGTTTTTT CASSYIAGTNTGELFF TRBJ2-2 TRBD2 - TRBV6-5
TGTGCCAGCAGTACAGCACAGGGAGTGTATGGCTACACCTTC CASSTAQGVYGYTF TRBJ1-2 - - TRBV28
- CASILDRGGSPEAFF TRBJ1-1 - - TRBV2
TGCGCCAGCAGCCCTCGGGACAAGGGTCCTAACTATGGCTACACCTTC CASSPRDKGPNYGYTF TRBJ1-2 - - TRBV5-1
TGTGCCAGCAGTGAAGCCCGGGACACAGATACGCAGTATTTT CASSEARDTDTQYF TRBJ2-3 - - TRBV6-1
TGTGCCAGCAGTGAAGCGCCGGAGGGAGGGTATGGCTACACCTTC CASSEAPEGGYGYTF TRBJ1-2 - - TRBV6-1
TGTGCCAGTAGTTACAGGGACTCCTACGAGCAGTACTTC CASSYRDSYEQYF TRBJ2-7 - - TRBV19
TGTGCCAGCAGCGACACCGGGACAGGGAGCCACGAGCAGTACTTC CASSDTGTGSHEQYF TRBJ2-7 TRBD1 - TRBV7-6
TGTGCCAGCAGTTACGGGGCAGAAGCATATTCACCCCTCCACTTT CASSYGAEAYSPLHF TRBJ1-6 - - TRBV6-5
TGTGCCTGGACACTCGCGGGAGAGACCCAGTACTTC CAWTLAGETQYF TRBJ2-5 - - TRBV30
TGTGCCAGTACCCTTAAGGGTAGCGGGGGTTCCTACAATGAGCAGTTCTTC CASTLKGSGGSYNEQFF TRBJ2-1 TRBD2 - TRBV19
TGTGCCAGCAGCTCATTAGGGGGCGCGAACACCGGGGAGCTGTTTTTT CASSSLGGANTGELFF TRBJ2-2 TRBD1 - TRBV7-6